A few counts support the clone carrying this TCR beta chain. This sample was included in a study of cytomegalovirus exposure and HLA in healthy donors. PCR amplification relied on 60 Vbeta primers (plus 13 Jbeta primers). The table came from immunoSEQ multiplex PCR; TCRdb's copy has only in-frame clones and leaves some out. The sample consists of roughly 110,000 clones, around 80% of them appearing once. The V end lost 7 bases, the J end lost 3 bases, and 11 bases lay between the germline ends. Germline CDR1 SGHAT, CDR2 FQNNGV. CDR3 length: 13 amino acids. Sequencing was carried out using PBMCs. The rearrangement links TRBV11-2 to TRBJ2-3; D is ambiguous. This clonotype was sampled from a man aged 30 to 45 in good health and CMV-seropositive. The CDR3 DNA reads as TGTGCCAGCACCGACCTCGGGACAGATACGCAGTATTTT. It translates to CASTDLGTDTQYF.